This T cell receptor beta chain was sequenced for a study of response to subunit inactivated influenza vaccine. The study's findings and limits: Each seasonal influenza vaccination, the authors suggested, recruits few new T cells.

TCRdb re-derived calls from the RT-PCR reads in MiXCR, one entry per CDR3 protein. The sample has about 500,000 distinct CDR3 sequences; 10% to 15% are singletons. V lost 6 bases to trimming and J lost 4 bases, with 18 bases between them. The length of the CDR3 is 14 residues. CDR1 and CDR2 (germline): DFQATT, SNEGSKA (reference sequence). This clonotype was recorded a few times. Its matching antigen is unknown. The V gene is TRBV20-1, the J gene TRBJ2-5; D may be TRBD1 or TRBD2 (6 bases each). Sequenced here: PBMCs from blood, sampled around seven weeks after vaccination. The receptor was isolated from a man over 45 who received an inactivated influenza vaccine. CDR3: CSALLGGGGETQYF. CDR3 nucleotide sequence: TGCAGTGCCCTGCTAGGGGGAGGCGGAGAGACCCAGTACTTC.